This T cell receptor beta chain derives from a study of cytomegalovirus exposure and HLA in healthy donors. The PCR ran on 60 Vbeta and 13 Jbeta primers. Using immunoSEQ multiplex PCR, the repertoire was profiled, and TCRdb retains in-frame clones only, with some absent. The table lists about 100,000 clones, about 80% of them singletons. Turning to this clone: What it binds is unknown. At one of its ends the junction is not consistent with the germline gene, which may arise from a read error. The same CDR3 arises from other DNA sequences in this sample as well.

Broader study findings: It is likely that the observed cluster of highly shared sequence variants was a sequencing artifact. Later analysis identified a missense DCLRE1C variant that was linked to TCR beta V- and J-gene trimming.

This CDR3 has 15 residues. Germline V gene data show CDR1 as LNHDA and CDR2 as SQIVND (reference sequence). Specimen: PBMCs. This sequence originates from a man aged 35 to 55 in good health and CMV-seropositive. The chain links TRBV19 to TRBJ2-7, with 9 bases fitting TRBD1. In nucleotides, the CDR3 is TGCGCCAGTAGTGTTCTGGGACAGGGTTCGGTCGAGCAGTACTTC. The encoded protein is CASSVLGQGSVEQYF. Supplemented by reference TRBV19 and TRBJ2-7, the full variable domain reads DGGITQSPKYLFRKEGQNVTLSCEQNLNHDAMYWYRQDPGQGLRLIYYSQIVNDFQKGDIAEGYSVSREKKESFPLTVTSAQKNPTAFYLCASSVLGQGSVEQYFGPGTRLTVT.